This T cell receptor (beta chain) originates from a study of T-cell reconstitution after alpha-beta-depleted transplantation in children. Findings and limits, study-wide: Newly generated T cells supplied most T-cell counts and diversity one year post-transplant. After transplant, high TCRbeta diversity at day 60 in some patients arose from surviving recipient T cells and thymic progenitors. As was reported, about two months after transplant, alpha-beta T cells came from several hundred expanded graft clones.

The TCRbeta library incorporated unique molecular identifiers. TCRdb redid the calling of the PCR reads with MiXCR, one entry per CDR3 protein. The table includes hundreds of thousands of distinct CDR3 sequences, roughly a tenth detected once. The CDR3 runs 14 residues. V shed 4 bases and J shed 3 bases, with 14 bases lying between them. Germline V gene sequence: CDR1 SGHRS, CDR2 YFSETQ. This clonotype was detected many times. Its target is not known. This chain uses TRBV5-1 with TRBJ2-7; D unclear. The specimen was PBMCs, collected before TCRalphabeta/CD19-depleted stem cell transplant. The clonotype comes from a child under 10 years old with inherited bone marrow failure, due to receive a stem cell transplant. DNA for the CDR3: TGCGCCAGCAGCCGACCCGAAGGCGGCTACGAGCAGTACTTC. Its protein is CASSRPEGGYEQYF.